This T cell receptor beta chain was recovered during a study of metastatic and nonmetastatic thyroid tumors. Overall study context: From malignant and benign thyroid patients, repertoires in blood and in tumor or nodule tissue were compared.

Study results and caveats: TCR beta diversity was reportedly significantly higher in malignant thyroid tumors than benign nodules, in blood and tumor.

For this clone: What it recognizes is unknown.

Thyroid surgery had not been preceded by any treatment in any patient. Germline V gene data show CDR1 as SGHVS and CDR2 as FQNEAQ. V gave up 4 bases and J gave up 2 bases, with 11 bases separating them. CDR3 length equals 15 residues. As handled by the study authors: For papillary thyroid cancer, a distant-metastasis classifier was constructed from CDR3 differences observed across clinicopathological groups. With MiXCR, TCRdb reprocessed the PCR reads. These V and J calls are TCRdb output, not the study's own analysis. Among approximately 70,000 clones, about 4% were seen once, and the ten largest hold around 20%.

The TCR sequence derives from a female donor with papillary thyroid cancer or a benign thyroid nodule (not recorded which). Some clones in this sample may be carry-over from other donors' samples. The sequenced sample consisted of blood. The V gene is TRBV7-8, the J gene TRBJ2-2; the D gene is possibly TRBD2 (6 bases). In DNA form, the CDR3 reads TGTGCCAGCAGCTCCGCGGGATCCAACACCGGGGAGCTGTTTTTT. Its translation: CASSSAGSNTGELFF. Full variable domain (missing parts from reference TRBV7-8 and TRBJ2-2): GAGVSQSPRYKVAKRGQDVALRCDPISGHVSLFWYQQALGQGPEFLTYFQNEAQLDKSGLPSDRFFAERPEGSVSTLKIQRTQQEDSAVYLCASSSAGSNTGELFFGEGSRLTVL.